This TCR beta chain was found in a study of cytomegalovirus exposure and HLA in healthy donors. Study findings and constraints: Among CMV-associated TCR beta chains, most appeared HLA-restricted in a later analysis. Sequences of the TCR beta chain were said to predict the HLA-A and HLA-B alleles of most subjects accurately.

PCR primers comprised 60 Vbeta and 13 Jbeta primers. TCRdb keeps only in-frame clones here, not all; method: immunoSEQ multiplex PCR. The sample is made up of 120,000 or so clones, and the top ten hold roughly 3.5% of it. To note about this clone: Its antigen is undetermined.

Germline CDR1 LNHDA, CDR2 SQIVND (reference sequence). The CDR3 runs 13 residues. V gave up 6 bases and J gave up 7 bases; unmatched junction bases: 8. The receptor comes from a man aged 18 to 29 in good health and CMV-seronegative. V gene TRBV19 combines with J gene TRBJ1-2; 7 positions agree with TRBD1. Sample: PBMCs. The CDR3 sequence is CASRPTGLGGYTF. The CDR3 DNA follows: TGTGCCAGTAGGCCGACAGGGCTCGGTGGCTACACCTTC.